One and the same sample provided the 10 T cell receptor beta chains below, sequenced in a study of shared clonotypes between healthy human individuals. Some clones are missing from TCRdb's copy, which holds only in-frame ones; the method was immunoSEQ multiplex PCR. This table has 470,000 or so clones, approximately 82% appearing once. Sample: PBMCs. The origin of the receptors is a woman aged 40 to 50 in good health. Some clones in this sample may be carry-over from other donors' samples.

This clone occurred a few times. The chain carries TRBV6-1 and TRBJ1-5; D might be TRBD1 (6 bases). Germline V gene lookup returns CDR1 MNHNS and CDR2 SASEGT. V was cut by 0 bases and J by 7 bases, with 13 bases left in between. The CDR3 loop spans 15 amino acids. CDR3 sequence reads: CASSEATGPGQPQHF. DNA for the CDR3: TGTGCCAGCAGTGAAGCGACAGGACCGGGGCAGCCCCAGCATTTT.

With regard to this clone: A much larger clone differs by one base, so this may be a read error. This chain joins TRBV9 and TRBJ2-5; D perhaps matches TRBD1 (5 bases). V dropped 3 bases and J dropped 5 bases, with 5 bases sitting between them. Germline CDR1 and CDR2: SGDLS and YYNGEE. This CDR3 contains 11 residues. The CDR3 reads CASSEGETQYF. The CDR3 bases are TGTGCCAGCAGCGAGGGGGAGACCCAGTACTTC.

CDR3 amino acids: CASSEPSGRAQDTQYF. In DNA, the CDR3 is TGTGCCAGCAGTGAACCTAGCGGGAGGGCCCAAGATACGCAGTATTTT. The J gene is TRBJ2-3, the V gene TRBV6-1; 12 bases match TRBD2. J gave up 5 bases and V 2 bases, and 5 bases lay outside the gene matches. The CDR3 has 16 residues. Germline CDR1 is MNHNS and CDR2 is SASEGT.

CDR3 nucleotide sequence: TGCACCCGAACTGGCGGTACTAGCGGGACTCATACGCAGTATTTT. Translated: CTRTGGTSGTHTQYF. The chain is built from TRBV1 and TRBJ2-3; no check of the table's D call, TRBD2, against the DNA was made. TRBV1 is termed a pseudogene. There are 15 residues in the CDR3.

The chain combines TRBV5-6 with TRBJ2-2; 12 positions agree with TRBD2. Germline CDR1 and CDR2: SGHDT and YYEEEE. The CDR3 loop spans 16 amino acids. With V trimmed by 3 bases and J by 5 bases, 5 bases remained unmatched. CDR3 sequence (DNA): TGTGCCAGCAGCTGGGGGACTAGCGGGTTAACCGGGGAGCTGTTTTTT. Protein sequence: CASSWGTSGLTGELFF.

J is TRBJ1-5 and V is TRBV27; TRBD1 might be the D (6 bases). Per germline, CDR1 MNHEY and CDR2 SMNVEV (reference sequence). The length of the CDR3 is 16 residues. The V and J ends lost 8 bases and 7 bases respectively, with 24 bases between them. The CDR3 DNA sequence: TGTGCCAGCTCCACTTCTCGGGAACAGGGAAGACAGCCCCAGCATTTT. Its protein product is CASSTSREQGRQPQHF.

V is TRBV27 and J is TRBJ2-3, with TRBD1 matching 7 bases. J lost 2 bases, V lost 4 bases, and 9 bases had no gene match. The germline CDR1 and CDR2 sequences are MNHEY and SMNVEV (reference sequence). The CDR3 has 16 amino acids. This CDR3 is CASSYRTGAYTDTQYF. In DNA, the CDR3 is TGTGCCAGCAGTTATAGGACAGGAGCCTACACAGATACGCAGTATTTT.

The chain has TRBV7-8 and TRBJ1-2, with TRBD1 matching over 10 bases. V shed 5 bases and J 4 bases; nucleotides not matched to a gene: 4. The CDR3 loop spans 14 amino acids. Germline loops: CDR1 SGHVS, CDR2 FQNEAQ. CDR3 residues: CASSSGQGGYGYTF. The CDR3 coding sequence is TGTGCCAGCAGCAGTGGACAGGGGGGCTATGGCTACACCTTC. Drawing the rest from reference TRBV7-8 and TRBJ1-2, the complete variable domain is GAGVSQSPRYKVAKRGQDVALRCDPISGHVSLFWYQQALGQGPEFLTYFQNEAQLDKSGLPSDRFFAERPEGSVSTLKIQRTQQEDSAVYLCASSSGQGGYGYTFGSGTRLTVV.

This clone was found once. This sample also contains other DNA sequences that code for the same CDR3. This chain links TRBV7-2 with TRBJ2-3; D is ambiguous. Germline V gene sequence: CDR1 SGHTA, CDR2 FQGNSA. This CDR3 contains 12 residues. V shed 5 bases and J shed 5 bases, with 8 bases lying between them. DNA for the CDR3: TGTGCCAGCAGCCGGCCCCGAGATACGCAGTATTTT. Its protein is CASSRPRDTQYF.

The V and J genes are TRBV2 and TRBJ2-1; the match to TRBD2 covers 14 bases. CDR1 and CDR2 from the germline V gene are SNHLY and FYNNEI. This CDR3 has 16 residues. V was pared by 6 bases and J by 6 bases, with 7 bases of the junction left unmatched. The CDR3 sequence: CASRASGLAGVNEQFF. DNA of the CDR3: TGTGCCAGCAGGGCTTCGGGACTAGCGGGAGTCAATGAGCAGTTCTTC.